The clone carrying this T cell receptor beta chain has only a few counts. Its antigen is unidentified. PBMCs were collected from a 10 ml volume of fresh peripheral blood. V shed 4 bases, J shed 1 base, and the junction held 15 bases outside the gene matches. Germline V gene lookup returns CDR1 LGHDT and CDR2 YNNKEL (reference sequence). The CDR3 is made up of 18 amino acids. The data were taken from a study of T cells in Graves' hyperthyroidism and ophthalmopathy. Study-wide findings and caveats: Most clonotypes expanded in thyroid above 0.001 were likewise present in blood.

TCR beta CDR3 regions were amplified from RNA. During a first-round RT-PCR of the TCR CDR3, the HTBI primer set was used. MiXCR, run by TCRdb on the multiplex PCR reads, gives a single entry per CDR3 protein. The data contain 500,000 to 750,000 distinct CDR3 sequences, about 14% of them singletons. The clonotype originates from a woman aged 18-29 years with Graves' ophthalmopathy. Sequenced: blood. The V and J genes are TRBV3-1 and TRBJ1-1; 7 bases line up with TRBD1. Here the CDR3 DNA reads TGTGCCAGCAGCCTAAGTTACGGGGTAGGACAGGCGAACACTGAAGCTTTCTTT. Its protein is CASSLSYGVGQANTEAFF.